This T cell receptor (beta chain) was identified in a study of blood T cell repertoires in COVID-19. In Seattle, patients joined the study during active infection and were tracked longitudinally. TCRdb's table, derived via immunoSEQ multiplex PCR, lists solely in-frame clones and lacks some. This table holds under 200,000 clones, less than 90% found once. The V gene's germline CDR1 is SEHNR and CDR2 FQNEAQ (reference sequence). The trim removed 3 bases at V and 8 bases at J, leaving 9 bases unmatched. This CDR3 contains 15 residues. V is TRBV7-9 and J is TRBJ1-5; 8 bases match TRBD1. This clonotype was sampled from a woman aged 70-85 years with COVID-19, enrolled during active disease. Input material: peripheral blood. The CDR3 region is CASSLAGGRLEPQHF. In DNA, the CDR3 is TGTGCCAGCAGCTTGGCAGGGGGCAGGTTGGAGCCCCAGCATTTT.